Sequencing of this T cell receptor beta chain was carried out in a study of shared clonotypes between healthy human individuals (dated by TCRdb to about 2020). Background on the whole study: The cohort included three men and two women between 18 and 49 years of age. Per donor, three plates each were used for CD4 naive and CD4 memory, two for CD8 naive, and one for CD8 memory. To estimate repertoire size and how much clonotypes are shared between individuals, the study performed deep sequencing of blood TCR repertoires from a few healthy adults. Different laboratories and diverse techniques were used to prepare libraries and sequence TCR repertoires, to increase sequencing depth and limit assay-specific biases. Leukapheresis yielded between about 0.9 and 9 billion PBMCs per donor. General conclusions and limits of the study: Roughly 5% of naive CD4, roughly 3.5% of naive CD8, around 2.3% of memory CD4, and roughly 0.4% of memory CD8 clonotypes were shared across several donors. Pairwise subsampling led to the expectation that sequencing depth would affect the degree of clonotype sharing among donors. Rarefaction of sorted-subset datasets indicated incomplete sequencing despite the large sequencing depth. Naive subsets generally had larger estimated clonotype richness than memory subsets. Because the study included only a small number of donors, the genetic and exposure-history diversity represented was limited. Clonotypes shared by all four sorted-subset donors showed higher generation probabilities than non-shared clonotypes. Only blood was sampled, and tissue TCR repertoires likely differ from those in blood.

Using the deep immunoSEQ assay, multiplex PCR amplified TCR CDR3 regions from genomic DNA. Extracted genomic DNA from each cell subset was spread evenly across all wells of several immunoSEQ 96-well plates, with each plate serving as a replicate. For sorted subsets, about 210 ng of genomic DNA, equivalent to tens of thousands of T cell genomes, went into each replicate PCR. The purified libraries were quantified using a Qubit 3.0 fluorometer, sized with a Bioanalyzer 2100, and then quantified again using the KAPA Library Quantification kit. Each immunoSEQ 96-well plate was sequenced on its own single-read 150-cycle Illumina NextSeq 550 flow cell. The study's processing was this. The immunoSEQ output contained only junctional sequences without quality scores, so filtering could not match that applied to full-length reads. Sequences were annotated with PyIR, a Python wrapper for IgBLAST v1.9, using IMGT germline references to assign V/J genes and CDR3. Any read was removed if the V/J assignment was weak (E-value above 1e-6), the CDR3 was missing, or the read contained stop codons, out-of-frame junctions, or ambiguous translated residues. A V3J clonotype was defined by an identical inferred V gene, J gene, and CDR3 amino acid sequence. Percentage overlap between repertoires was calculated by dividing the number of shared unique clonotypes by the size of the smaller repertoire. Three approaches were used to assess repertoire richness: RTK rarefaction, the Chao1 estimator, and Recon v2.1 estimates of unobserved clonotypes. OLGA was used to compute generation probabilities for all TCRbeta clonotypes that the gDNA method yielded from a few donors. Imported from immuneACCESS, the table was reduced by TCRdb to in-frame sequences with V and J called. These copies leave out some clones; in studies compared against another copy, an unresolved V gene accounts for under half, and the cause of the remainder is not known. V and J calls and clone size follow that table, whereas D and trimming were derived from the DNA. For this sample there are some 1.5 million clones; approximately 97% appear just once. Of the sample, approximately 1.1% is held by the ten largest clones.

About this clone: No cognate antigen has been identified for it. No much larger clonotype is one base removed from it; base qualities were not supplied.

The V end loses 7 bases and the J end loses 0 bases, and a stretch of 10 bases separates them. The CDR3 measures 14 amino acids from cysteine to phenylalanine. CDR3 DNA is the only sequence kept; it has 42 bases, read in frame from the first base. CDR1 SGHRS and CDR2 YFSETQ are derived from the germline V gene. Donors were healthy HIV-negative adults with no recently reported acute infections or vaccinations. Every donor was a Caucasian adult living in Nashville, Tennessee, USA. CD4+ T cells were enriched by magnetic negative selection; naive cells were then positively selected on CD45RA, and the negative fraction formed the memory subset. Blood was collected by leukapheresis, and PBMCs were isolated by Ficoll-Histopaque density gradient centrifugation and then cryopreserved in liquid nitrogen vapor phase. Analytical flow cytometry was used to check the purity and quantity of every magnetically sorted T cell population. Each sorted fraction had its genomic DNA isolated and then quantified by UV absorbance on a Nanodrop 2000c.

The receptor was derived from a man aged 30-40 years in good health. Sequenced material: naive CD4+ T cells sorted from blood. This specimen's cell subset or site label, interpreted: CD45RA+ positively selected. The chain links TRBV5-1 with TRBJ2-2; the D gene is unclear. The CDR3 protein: CASWSAPNTGELFF. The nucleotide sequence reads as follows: TGCGCCAGCTGGAGCGCTCCGAACACCGGGGAGCTGTTTTTT. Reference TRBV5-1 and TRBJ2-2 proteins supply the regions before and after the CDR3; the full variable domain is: KAGVTQTPRYLIKTRGQQVTLSCSPISGHRSVSWYQQTPGQGLQFLFEYFSETQRNKGNFPGRFSGRQFSNSRSEMNVSTLELGDSALYLCASWSAPNTGELFFGEGSRLTVL.